This is a list of T cell receptor beta chains from one sample in a study of T cell repertoires in cytomegalovirus infection. Each CDR3 protein gets one entry after TCRdb re-called the reads with MiXCR. The data contain around 350,000 distinct CDR3 sequences, approximately 18% of them seen just once; the ten biggest clones take up about 10%. Specimen: PBMCs. These receptors all stem from a human donor in good health (CMV status not recorded). Some clones in this sample may be carry-over from other donors' samples. CDR3s include the opening cysteine and the closing phenylalanine or tryptophan. D genes are given only for firm matches. Clone size is shown for a subset of rows, as once, few, many or a class of expanded clone.

CDR3 DNA: TGCAGTGCTAGAGAGAACCAGGGTGCTGAAGCTTTCTTT
CDR3 protein: CSARENQGAEAFF
clone size: few
V gene: TRBV20-1
D gene: NA
J gene: TRBJ1-1

CDR3 DNA: TGTGCTAGTGGTGAGACAGATACGCAGTATTTT
CDR3 protein: CASGETDTQYF
clone size: many
V gene: TRBV12-5
D gene: NA
J gene: TRBJ2-3

CDR3 DNA: TGCGCCAGCAGTCAATCGTGGGATTCCGACCAAGAGACCCAGTACTTC
CDR3 protein: CASSQSWDSDQETQYF
clone size: few
V gene: TRBV23-1
D gene: NA
J gene: TRBJ2-5

CDR3 DNA: TGTGCCAGCAGTGAAAGACTAGCATCGCGAGGCGAGCAGTACTTC
CDR3 protein: CASSERLASRGEQYF
clone size: NA
V gene: TRBV2
D gene: TRBD2
J gene: TRBJ2-7

CDR3 DNA: TGTGCCAGCAGTAAGGCCAATGAGCAGTTCTTC
CDR3 protein: CASSKANEQFF
clone size: few
V gene: TRBV2
D gene: NA
J gene: TRBJ2-1

CDR3 DNA: TGTGCTAGTGGTTTGACCGGGACTAGCGGGAGTTCGAATGAGCAGTTCTTC
CDR3 protein: CASGLTGTSGSSNEQFF
clone size: many
V gene: TRBV12-5
D gene: TRBD2
J gene: TRBJ2-1

CDR3 DNA: TGTGCCAGTAGTATTTATGGGCAACACGAGACCCAGTACTTC
CDR3 protein: CASSIYGQHETQYF
clone size: NA
V gene: TRBV19
D gene: NA
J gene: TRBJ2-5

CDR3 DNA: TGTGCCAGCAGCTTTCGGCTACAGGGATACGGAAACACCATATATTTT
CDR3 protein: CASSFRLQGYGNTIYF
clone size: many
V gene: TRBV7-2
D gene: NA
J gene: TRBJ1-3

CDR3 DNA: TGTGCCAGCAGCCCAGCCGCGCCTAATGAAAAACTGTTTTTT
CDR3 protein: CASSPAAPNEKLFF
clone size: few
V gene: TRBV7-9
D gene: NA
J gene: TRBJ1-4

CDR3 DNA: TGTGCCAGCAGCTTAGGGGTAGGGATAGAGACCCAGTACTTC
CDR3 protein: CASSLGVGIETQYF
clone size: many
V gene: TRBV7-2
D gene: NA
J gene: TRBJ2-5

CDR3 DNA: TGTGCCAGCAGCTTCTTGGAACACTACGAGCAGTACTTC
CDR3 protein: CASSFLEHYEQYF
clone size: many
V gene: TRBV7-2
D gene: NA
J gene: TRBJ2-7

CDR3 DNA: TGTGCCAGTAGTGCCAGACAGGGGCCCACCGGGGAGCTGTTTTTT
CDR3 protein: CASSARQGPTGELFF
clone size: few
V gene: TRBV19
D gene: TRBD1
J gene: TRBJ2-2

CDR3 DNA: TGTGCCAGTAGGGACAGGATGAACACTGAAGCTTTCTTT
CDR3 protein: CASRDRMNTEAFF
clone size: many
V gene: TRBV19
D gene: TRBD1
J gene: TRBJ1-1

CDR3 DNA: TGTGCCAGCAGGAAAACAGGGGGGCCAGGTACGCAGTATTTT
CDR3 protein: CASRKTGGPGTQYF
clone size: few
V gene: TRBV27
D gene: TRBD1
J gene: TRBJ2-3